This T cell receptor beta chain was recovered during a study of shared clonotypes between healthy human individuals (dated by TCRdb to between 2020 and 2021). Broadly, across the study: Three men and two women, aged 18 to 49 years, made up the cohort. Blood TCR repertoires of roughly five healthy adults were deeply sequenced to estimate repertoire size and the extent of clonotype sharing between individuals. To increase sequencing depth and limit assay-specific biases, different laboratories used diverse techniques to prepare libraries and sequence TCR repertoires. For each donor, CD4 naive and CD4 memory were each run on three plates, CD8 naive on two plates, and CD8 memory on one plate. Between about 0.85 and 9.5 billion PBMCs per donor were obtained by leukapheresis.

CD8 naive samples consisted of CD45RO-negative cells that were positively selected for CCR7, yielding a CD45RA+CCR7+ population without TemRA cells. The donors were healthy, HIV-negative adults with no recently reported acute infections or vaccinations. Only Caucasian adults living in Nashville, Tennessee, USA were represented among the donors. Blood was collected by leukapheresis, and PBMCs were isolated by Ficoll-Histopaque density gradient centrifugation and then cryopreserved in liquid nitrogen vapor phase. Purity and quantity of every magnetically sorted T cell population were checked by analytical flow cytometry. From each sorted fraction, genomic DNA was isolated and quantified by UV absorbance on a Nanodrop 2000c. General conclusions and limits of the study: Roughly 5% of naive CD4, around 3.6% of naive CD8, around 2.3% of memory CD4, and over 0.35% of memory CD8 clonotypes were shared across a few donors. The small number of donors limited the genetic and exposure-history diversity represented. Sampling was restricted to blood, and TCR repertoires in tissues likely differ from the TCR repertoires found in blood. Estimated clonotype richness was generally larger for naive than for memory subsets. Compared with non-shared clonotypes, clonotypes shared by all four sorted-subset donors had higher generation probabilities. Incomplete sequencing was indicated by rarefaction of sorted-subset datasets, despite the large sequencing depth. Pairwise subsampling led to the expectation that sequencing depth would affect the degree of clonotype sharing among donors.

Worth noting for this clone: Its antigen is still unknown. No base quality values were provided; no much bigger clone lies one nucleotide off.

V is pruned by 6 bases and J by 1 base, leaving 6 bases of the junction without a gene match. From the germline V gene, CDR1 is MNHNS and CDR2 is SASEGT. Inclusive of the bounding cysteine and phenylalanine, the CDR3 is 15 residues long. Only the CDR3 region is kept as DNA, spanning 45 bases read in frame from base 1. Using the deep immunoSEQ assay, TCR CDR3 regions were amplified from genomic DNA by multiplex PCR. Extracted genomic DNA from each cell subset was spread evenly across all wells of several immunoSEQ 96-well plates, with each plate serving as a replicate. For sorted subsets, about 210 ng of genomic DNA, equivalent to tens of thousands of T cell genomes, went into each replicate PCR. The purified libraries were quantified using a Qubit 3.0 fluorometer, sized with a Bioanalyzer 2100, and then quantified again using the KAPA Library Quantification kit. Every immunoSEQ 96-well plate was sequenced on a dedicated single-read 150-cycle Illumina NextSeq 550 flow cell. On the study's bioinformatics: Because the immunoSEQ output held only junctional sequences and lacked quality scores, the filtering could not match the filtering applied to full-length reads. Sequences were annotated with PyIR, a Python wrapper for IgBLAST v1.9, using IMGT germline references to assign V/J genes and CDR3. Reads were filtered out if the reads had weak V/J assignments (E-value above 1e-6), no CDR3, stop codons, out-of-frame junctions, or ambiguous translated residues. V3J clonotypes were defined by identical inferred V gene, J gene, and CDR3 amino acid sequence. To compute the percentage overlap between repertoires, the number of shared unique clonotypes was divided by the size of the smaller repertoire. Richness of each repertoire was evaluated using RTK rarefaction, the Chao1 estimator, and Recon v2.1 estimates of unobserved clonotypes. For all TCRbeta clonotypes obtained by the gDNA method from several donors, generation probabilities were computed with OLGA. As stored in TCRdb, this immuneACCESS dataset retains in-frame rearrangements with V and J assigned. A fraction of the clones does not appear; measured against another copy, unresolved V genes explain less than half of the discrepancy, and the remainder lacks a known reason. That table furnishes V, J and clone size, whereas the DNA furnished D and trimming. This sample comprises approximately 2,200,000 clones, roughly 91% of them detected only once. The ten largest clones take up around 1.7% of the sample.

This sequence originates from a man aged 18 to 30 in good health. Some clones in this sample may be carry-over from other donors' samples. This chain joins TRBV6-1 to TRBJ1-5, with 7 central nucleotides matching TRBD1. The sequenced material came from naive CD8+ T cells from PBMCs. According to the study, the label for this sample's cell subset or site signals: CD45RA+CCR7+. The nucleotide sequence is TGTGCCAGCAGCGAGACAGGGTGGAGCAATCAGCCCCAGCATTTT. The resulting protein is CASSETGWSNQPQHF.